This section outlines one T cell receptor (beta chain) sequence together with its context. Its cognate antigen is unknown. CDR3 length equals 13 residues. From germline, CDR1 is SGHVS and CDR2 FQNEAQ. Trimming shortened V by 1 base and J by 6 bases, and 7 bases separated the two germline ends. The record originates from a study of OX40 agonist ivuxolimab in advanced cancers. Across the whole study: An anti-OX40 (CD134) antibody with agonistic activity, ivuxolimab, was administered to patients.

Profiling relied on immunoSEQ multiplex PCR, and the TCRdb table lists in-frame clones only, not all of them. The table includes about 93,000 clones, approximately 94% detected once. General study results and limits: Normalized expansion of T-cell clones was also low for some nonresponders.

Sampling times: baseline, cycle 4 day 1, cycle 7 day 1. The source was CD4+ or CD8+ T cells sorted from blood, collected in a trial of the OX40 agonist ivuxolimab. This TCR derives from an adult with an advanced solid tumor such as melanoma, head and neck, liver or kidney cancer. The chain recombines TRBV7-8 with TRBJ2-1; D is uncertain. The CDR3 coding sequence is TGTGCCAGCAGCTTAGAACTACCCAATGAGCAGTTCTTC. It is translated as CASSLELPNEQFF.